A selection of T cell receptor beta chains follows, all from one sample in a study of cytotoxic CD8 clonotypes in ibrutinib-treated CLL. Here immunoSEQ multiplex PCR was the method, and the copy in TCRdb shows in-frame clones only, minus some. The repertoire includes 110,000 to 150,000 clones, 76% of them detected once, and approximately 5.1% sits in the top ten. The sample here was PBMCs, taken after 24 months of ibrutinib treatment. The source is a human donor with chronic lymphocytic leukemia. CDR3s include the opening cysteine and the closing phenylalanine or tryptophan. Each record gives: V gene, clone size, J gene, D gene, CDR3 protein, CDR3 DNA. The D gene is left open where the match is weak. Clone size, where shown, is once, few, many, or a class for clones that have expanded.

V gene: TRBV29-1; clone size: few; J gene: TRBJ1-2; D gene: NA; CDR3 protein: CSVGEGTPNYGYTF; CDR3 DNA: TGCAGCGTTGGGGAAGGGACACCTAACTATGGCTACACCTTC
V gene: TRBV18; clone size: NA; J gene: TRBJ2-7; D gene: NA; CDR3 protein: CASSPGGTYEQYF; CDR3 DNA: TGTGCCAGCTCACCAGGCGGAACCTACGAGCAGTACTTC
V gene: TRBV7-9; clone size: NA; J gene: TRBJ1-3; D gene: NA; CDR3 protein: CASSPPESGGNTIYF; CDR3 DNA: TGTGCCAGCAGCCCCCCGGAGTCGGGTGGAAACACCATATATTTT
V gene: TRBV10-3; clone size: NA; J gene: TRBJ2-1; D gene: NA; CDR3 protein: CAISEPGGPYNEQFF; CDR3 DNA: TGTGCCATCAGTGAGCCCGGGGGGCCCTACAATGAGCAGTTCTTC
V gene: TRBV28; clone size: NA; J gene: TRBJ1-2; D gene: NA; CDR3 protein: CASSAGVGYGYTF; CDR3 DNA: TGTGCCAGCTCGGCGGGGGTCGGGTATGGCTACACCTTC
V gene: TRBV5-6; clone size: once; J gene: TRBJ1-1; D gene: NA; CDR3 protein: CASSFGGTEAFF; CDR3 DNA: TGTGCCAGCAGCTTTGGGGGCACTGAAGCTTTCTTT
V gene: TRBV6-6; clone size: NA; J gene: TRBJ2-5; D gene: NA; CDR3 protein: CASSYGQPRETQYF; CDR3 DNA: TGTGCCAGCAGTTATGGCCAACCCCGAGAGACCCAGTACTTC
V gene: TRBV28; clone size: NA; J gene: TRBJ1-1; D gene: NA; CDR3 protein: CASGPPADMNTEAFF; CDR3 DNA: TGTGCCAGCGGACCCCCCGCTGACATGAACACTGAAGCTTTCTTT
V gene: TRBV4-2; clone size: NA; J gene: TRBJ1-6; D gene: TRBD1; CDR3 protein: CASSLDRKGNSPLHF; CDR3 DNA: TGTGCCAGCAGCCTGGACAGGAAGGGTAATTCACCCCTCCACTTT
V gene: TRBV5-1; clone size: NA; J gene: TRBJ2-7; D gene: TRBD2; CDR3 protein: CASSPWEGAYEQYF; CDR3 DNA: TGCGCCAGCAGCCCGTGGGAGGGAGCCTACGAGCAGTACTTC
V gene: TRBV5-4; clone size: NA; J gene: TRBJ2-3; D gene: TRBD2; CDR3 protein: CASRDPGGQGDTQYF; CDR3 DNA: TGTGCCAGCAGGGATCCGGGAGGGCAGGGAGATACGCAGTATTTT
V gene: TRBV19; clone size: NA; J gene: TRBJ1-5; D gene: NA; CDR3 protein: CASKSGAYSNQPQHF; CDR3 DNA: TGTGCCAGTAAGTCGGGGGCCTATAGCAATCAGCCCCAGCATTTT
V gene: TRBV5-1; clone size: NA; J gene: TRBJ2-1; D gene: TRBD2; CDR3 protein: CASSPREPSYNEQFF; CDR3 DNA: TGCGCCAGCAGCCCGCGGGAGCCCTCCTACAATGAGCAGTTCTTC
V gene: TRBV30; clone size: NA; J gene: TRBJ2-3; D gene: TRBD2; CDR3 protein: CAWSPGLAGDTQYF; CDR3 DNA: TGTGCCTGGAGCCCGGGACTAGCGGGAGATACGCAGTATTTT
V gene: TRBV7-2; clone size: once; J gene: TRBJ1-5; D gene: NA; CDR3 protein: CASSLVGHQPQHF; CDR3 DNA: TGTGCCAGCAGCTTAGTAGGACATCAGCCCCAGCATTTT
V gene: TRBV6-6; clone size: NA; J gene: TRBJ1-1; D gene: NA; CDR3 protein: CASTPGGTEAFF; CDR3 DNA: TGTGCCAGCACCCCGGGGGGGACTGAAGCTTTCTTT
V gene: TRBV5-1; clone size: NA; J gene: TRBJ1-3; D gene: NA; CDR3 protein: CASSLGGVNTIYF; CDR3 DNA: TGCGCCAGCAGCTTGGGAGGGGTTAACACCATATATTTT
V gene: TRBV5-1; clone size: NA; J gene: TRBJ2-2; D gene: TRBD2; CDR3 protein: CASSFAGANTGELFF; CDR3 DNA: TGCGCCAGCAGCTTTGCGGGGGCGAACACCGGGGAGCTGTTTTTT
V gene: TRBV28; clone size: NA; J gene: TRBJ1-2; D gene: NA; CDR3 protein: CASSPRSYGYTF; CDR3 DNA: TGTGCCAGCAGTCCCCGGTCCTATGGCTACACCTTC
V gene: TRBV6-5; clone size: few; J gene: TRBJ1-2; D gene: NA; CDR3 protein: CASSYSPGALGYTF; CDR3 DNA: TGTGCCAGCAGTTACTCGCCGGGAGCCCTTGGCTACACCTTC
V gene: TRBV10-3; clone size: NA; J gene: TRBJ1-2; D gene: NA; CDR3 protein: CAPQTADSPRHGYTF; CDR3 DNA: TGTGCCCCCCAGACCGCGGACTCCCCGCGGCACGGCTACACCTTC
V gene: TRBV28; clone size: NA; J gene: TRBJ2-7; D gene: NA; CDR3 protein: CASPVGAGPSYEQYF; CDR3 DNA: TGTGCCAGCCCTGTCGGGGCAGGACCCTCCTACGAGCAGTACTTC
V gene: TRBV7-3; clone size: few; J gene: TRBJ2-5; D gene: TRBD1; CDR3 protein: CASSPTGTVGTQYF; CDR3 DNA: TGTGCCAGCAGCCCAACCGGGACAGTGGGGACCCAGTACTTC
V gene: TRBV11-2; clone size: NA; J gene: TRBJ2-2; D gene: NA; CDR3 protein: CASSFLAPRGGELFF; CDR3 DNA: TGTGCCAGCAGCTTTTTGGCACCGCGGGGCGGGGAGCTGTTTTTT
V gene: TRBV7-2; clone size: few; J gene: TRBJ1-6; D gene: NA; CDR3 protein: CASSLDGTARGSPLHF; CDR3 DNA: TGTGCCAGCAGCTTAGACGGGACGGCCCGGGGATCACCCCTCCACTTT
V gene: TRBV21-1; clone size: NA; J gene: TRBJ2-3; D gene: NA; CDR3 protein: CASSTTGAPSTDTQYF; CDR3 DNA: TGTGCCAGCAGCACCACCGGGGCACCTAGCACAGATACGCAGTATTTT
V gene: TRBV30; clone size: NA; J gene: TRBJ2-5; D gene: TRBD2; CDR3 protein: CAWSAGLVETQYF; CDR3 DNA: TGTGCCTGGAGTGCGGGACTAGTTGAGACCCAGTACTTC